This section outlines one TCR beta chain sequence together with its context. Only a few counts were recorded for this clonotype. The antigen this receptor binds is unknown. Base quality data are lacking; no much larger clone is found one base away. PBMCs were isolated by Ficoll-Paque density gradient centrifugation. These data are taken from a study of T-cell memory formation after mild COVID-19 (dated by TCRdb to the early 2020s). For context, the study as a whole: TCR sequence clusters from the two donors were found to be largely donor specific. In a couple of donors, T-cell clones that expanded and contracted after mild COVID-19 were followed by sequencing TCRalpha and TCRbeta repertoires longitudinally. The cohort was made up of two young adult volunteers, one female and one male, who were previously healthy.

These reads were obtained on an Illumina NovaSeq 6000. TCRalpha and TCRbeta cDNA libraries were constructed by 5'RACE with constant-segment primers, with sample barcodes and unique molecular identifiers being introduced. RNA was extracted from every sample with Trizol reagent. Library amplification was performed in two PCR steps, and a second sample barcode and Illumina TruSeq adapters were introduced in the second step. Sequencing of libraries was performed on an Illumina NovaSeq with 2 x 150 bp paired-end reads. Turning to the authors' computational methods: Reads were demultiplexed and collapsed into UMI-guided consensus sequences with migec v1.2.7. Using mixcr v2.1.11, UMI consensuses were aligned to TRA and TRB V and J templates and then assembled into clonotypes. Clonotypes were classified as expanded or contracted when called significant by both edgeR and NoisET, with noise models trained on biological replicates. For edgeR calls, a false discovery rate-adjusted p below 0.01 and a log2 fold-change threshold of 1 were applied. As an exploratory analysis of dynamics, PCA with hierarchical clustering was applied to max-normalized trajectories of the 1000 most abundant clonotypes. Separately sequenced CD4+ and CD8+ repertoires were used to assign a CD4 or CD8 phenotype to each responding clone. TCRdb passed the public sequencing reads through fastp at Q25 and MiXCR, retaining productive beta sequences. CDR3 protein sequences are deduplicated, and each keeps its most common genes and DNA. In this record, the V and J calls reflect TCRdb's handling and not the investigators' own analysis. The sample table records just over 350,000 distinct CDR3 sequences; roughly 14% of these occur just once. The top ten hold about 22% of the sample.

Overall results and qualifications from the work: Balanced CD4/CD8 phenotypes were observed for clones contracting from day 15 to 85, whereas a bias towards CD4+ was observed for a second wave of clones expanding from day 15 to 37. Some responding clones were detected in pre-infection memory, which suggested that pre-existing cross-reactive memory T cells had joined the SARS-CoV-2 response. Only a couple of mild cases were covered by the study, and larger cohorts that include severe cases with pre-infection samples were considered necessary. SARS-CoV-2 specificity of the second-wave clones peaking on day 37 was not confirmed. Contracting CD4+ clones were located mainly in the CM and EM memory subsets, whereas CD8+ clones were found to be enriched in EMRA.

This TCR was recovered from a man aged 18-30 years who had mild COVID-19 (a few samples of this study predate the infection). The sample titles of this study are shuffled in the database, so cell type and time point are left out; the donor was told from shared clones. The sequencing input was PBMCs or a T cell subset sorted from them (not recorded which).

The CDR3 region has the sequence CASSLGLRGAKGDQPQHF. The nucleotides are TGTGCCAGCAGCTTAGGCCTTCGGGGGGCTAAGGGGGATCAGCCCCAGCATTTT. This chain is built from TRBV7-8 and TRBJ1-5, and possibly TRBD1, on 6 matching bases. The CDR3 numbers 18 residues from cysteine through phenylalanine. Kept here is only the CDR3 DNA, which spans 54 bases and is read in frame from base 1. V lost 1 base and J lost 5 bases; the stretch between them is 21 bases long. Looking up the germline V gene yields CDR1 SGHVS and CDR2 FQNEAQ. Reference TRBV7-8 and TRBJ1-5 proteins supply the regions before and after the CDR3; the full variable domain is: GAGVSQSPRYKVAKRGQDVALRCDPISGHVSLFWYQQALGQGPEFLTYFQNEAQLDKSGLPSDRFFAERPEGSVSTLKIQRTQQEDSAVYLCASSLGLRGAKGDQPQHFGDGTRLSIL.